Below, 9 T cell receptor beta chains from the same sample are listed, as sequenced in a study of T cell responses to AZD1222 COVID-19 vaccine. Generated by immunoSEQ multiplex PCR, the TCRdb table keeps only in-frame clones and is missing some. The table has some 190,000 clones, approximately 92% seen once. The sequenced sample was peripheral blood, obtained on day 0 of AZD1222 vaccination. The receptor set was obtained from an adult in good health.

This rearrangement joins TRBV19 to TRBJ1-5; D may be TRBD1 (5 bases). Germline V CDR1 and CDR2: LNHDA, SQIVND (reference sequence). The CDR3 spans 15 residues. Trimming took 3 bases from V and 0 from J, leaving 9 bases between them. The CDR3 DNA reads TGTGCCAGTAGTATTGAGGGACTTAGCAATCAGCCCCAGCATTTT. Translated, it gives CASSIEGLSNQPQHF.

The chain links TRBV19 to TRBJ2-3, with D possibly being TRBD1 (6 bases). Trimming shortened V by 9 bases and J by 3 bases, and 13 bases separated the two germline ends. This CDR3 has 13 amino acids. The germline CDR1 and CDR2 sequences are LNHDA and SQIVND (reference sequence). CDR3 sequence reads: CASLNTGTDTQYF. Written as DNA, the CDR3 is TGTGCCAGCCTCAATACAGGGACAGATACGCAGTATTTT.

This sequence joins TRBV11-2 and TRBJ2-7; 9 bases are a match to TRBD1. After removal of 5 bases from V and 2 bases from J, the junction contained 7 bases not matched to a gene. The length of the CDR3 is 15 residues. The germline CDR1 and CDR2 sequences are SGHAT and FQNNGV. The CDR3 sequence is CASSRGQGRAYEQYF. The CDR3 coding sequence is TGTGCCAGCAGCCGAGGACAGGGGAGGGCCTACGAGCAGTACTTC.

The CDR3 here is CASVSRPGSGELFF. CDR3 coding DNA: TGTGCCAGCGTCTCACGCCCAGGTTCCGGGGAGCTGTTTTTT. The chain carries TRBV21-1 and TRBJ2-2; the table's D gene call, TRBD1, was not cross checked with the DNA. TRBV21-1 corresponds to a pseudogene. This CDR3 contains 14 residues.

This clone was counted a single time. The chain carries TRBV3-1 (or the pseudogene TRBV3-2) and TRBJ2-1; TRBD2 matches at 16 bases. Trimming took 1 base from V and 9 from J; bases not matched to a gene: 6. Germline V gene lookup returns CDR1 LGHDT and CDR2 YNNKEL (reference sequence). There are 17 residues in the CDR3. As DNA, the CDR3 is TGTGCCAGCAGCCAAGTGGGACTAGCGGGGGGGCCGGGTGAGCAGTTCTTC. This gives the protein CASSQVGLAGGPGEQFF.

V is TRBV19 and J is TRBJ2-4; D possibly uses TRBD1 or TRBD2 (6 bases each). The V gene's germline CDR1 is LNHDA and CDR2 SQIVND (reference sequence). The CDR3 is 16 amino acids. The V end was cut by 5 bases, the J end by 2 bases, with 16 bases between. The CDR3 region has the DNA TGTGCCAGTAGTCCCATACAGGGAGGCTCCAAAAACATTCAGTACTTC. Its protein product is CASSPIQGGSKNIQYF.

This chain joins TRBV28 and TRBJ2-5, with 9 nucleotides matching TRBD1. The CDR3 spans 16 residues. Per germline, CDR1 MDHEN and CDR2 SYDVKM. The V gene end was trimmed by 4 bases and the J gene end by 5 bases; junction bases not matched to a gene: 11. The CDR3 here is CASSSQGARLRETQYF. For the CDR3, the DNA is TGTGCCAGCAGTTCACAGGGGGCGCGATTAAGGGAGACCCAGTACTTC.

The V call is TRBV19, the J call TRBJ2-3; a possible D gene is TRBD1 (5 bases). V lost 6 bases and J lost 3, with 16 bases in between. CDR1 is LNHDA, CDR2 SQIVND, per germline (reference sequence). CDR3 length equals 15 residues. The CDR3 DNA follows: TGTGCCAGTAGATCCCACAGGTATCAGACAGATACGCAGTATTTT. Amino acid sequence: CASRSHRYQTDTQYF.

CDR3 bases: TGCGCCAGCAGCCCCGAGGGGGGTAGCCAGAACACTGAAGCTTTCTTT. It yields the protein CASSPEGGSQNTEAFF. This chain uses TRBV5-1 with TRBJ1-1; D is possibly TRBD1 (6 bases). The CDR3 runs to 16 residues. The V and J ends lost 4 bases and 1 base respectively, with 17 bases between them. CDR1 is SGHRS, CDR2 YFSETQ, per germline.